This TCR beta chain is drawn from a study of T cells in Graves' hyperthyroidism and ophthalmopathy. RNA transcripts provided the source from which TCR beta CDR3 regions were amplified. The TCR CDR3 was amplified in a first-round RT-PCR using the HTBI primer set. TCRdb analysed the multiplex PCR reads with MiXCR anew, one entry per CDR3 protein. The sample holds about 640,000 distinct CDR3 sequences, around 20% seen once. About this clonotype: Its antigen is undetermined.

V lost 6 bases, J lost 9 bases, and 13 bases stayed unmatched. CDR1 MNHNS and CDR2 SASEGT come from the germline V gene. This CDR3 has 16 residues. Findings and limits, study-wide: Ophthalmopathy was separated from stable hyperthyroidism by a 13 V-J model.

Active moderate-to-severe ophthalmopathy, Clinical Activity Score at least 3, NOSPECS at least 4, under 3 months' duration. The TCR sequence derives from a man aged 25-45 years with Graves' ophthalmopathy. V usage is TRBV6-1 and J usage is TRBJ2-1, with 11 bases that match TRBD2. Sequencing input: blood. The CDR3 bases are TGTGCCAGCAGCCCAGGGGGCTCCGGGACTAGCGGTGAGCAGTTCTTC. As protein: CASSPGGSGTSGEQFF.